This T cell receptor (beta chain) was captured in a study of response to subunit inactivated influenza vaccine. TCRdb re-called the RT-PCR reads with MiXCR, one entry per CDR3 protein. The table has 500,000 to 700,000 distinct CDR3 sequences, around 21% seen once. Trimming cost V 2 bases and J 1 base, with 15 bases left between them. This CDR3 comprises 16 residues. These data were also filed under a second study, of T cells expressing NK-cell markers. That paper notes: UMIs were included in TCR beta cDNA generated by 5'RACE template switching. Seven HCMV-seropositive donors and one seronegative donor made up the eight sequenced donors. For six donors, the dominant NKG2C+ clonotypes made up roughly 1.0-7.0% of their CD8+ T cells. These clonotypes additionally ranked first within the CD3+CD56-NKG2C+ fraction of a handful of donors.

The V and J genes are TRBV12-3 or TRBV12-4 and TRBJ2-7, with D perhaps TRBD1 (6 bases). The source was CD4+ T cells sorted from PBMCs, collected 11 to 12 days after vaccination. This TCR was recovered from a man aged 45 to 65 who received an inactivated influenza vaccine. This CDR3 reads CASSLSRGTPSYEQYF. In DNA form, the CDR3 reads TGTGCCAGCAGTTTATCGAGGGGGACACCATCCTACGAGCAGTACTTC.